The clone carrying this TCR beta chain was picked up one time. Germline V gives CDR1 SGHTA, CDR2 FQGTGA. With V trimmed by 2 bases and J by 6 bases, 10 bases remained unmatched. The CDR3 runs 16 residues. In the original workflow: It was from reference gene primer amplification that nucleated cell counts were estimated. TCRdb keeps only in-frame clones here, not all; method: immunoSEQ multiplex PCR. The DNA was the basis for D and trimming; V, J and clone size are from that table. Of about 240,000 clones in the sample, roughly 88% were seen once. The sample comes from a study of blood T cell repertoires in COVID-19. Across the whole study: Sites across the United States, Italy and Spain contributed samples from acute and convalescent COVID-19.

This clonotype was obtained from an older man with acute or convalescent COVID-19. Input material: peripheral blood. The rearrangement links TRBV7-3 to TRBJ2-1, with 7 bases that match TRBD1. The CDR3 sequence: CASSLRQGGRGNEQFF. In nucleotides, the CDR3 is TGTGCCAGCAGCTTACGACAGGGTGGCCGTGGCAATGAGCAGTTCTTC.